This T cell receptor (beta chain) was identified in a study of cytomegalovirus exposure and HLA in healthy donors. A remark on this clone: Its antigen is unknown.

Clones were read by immunoSEQ multiplex PCR, and TCRdb kept only the in-frame ones, dropping some. The repertoire has hundreds of thousands of clones, roughly 89% of them found once; the top ten carry about 3%. Study-level points and caveats: The study recorded 164 TCR beta chains that were cytomegalovirus-associated. The study found most TCR sequences rare, yet found some public TCRs in many donors. Subsequent analysis showed first-cohort TCR clusters tending to co-occur in roughly 130 validation repertoires.

While the first cohort had around 700 subjects, the donors belonged to the separate validation cohort of about 120 subjects. J lost 0 bases, V lost 4 bases, and 8 bases had no gene match. Germline V gene data show CDR1 as SGDLS and CDR2 as YYNGEE. CDR3 length: 17 residues. The sequenced sample was PBMCs. The chain combines TRBV9 with TRBJ1-3; 9 bases agree with TRBD1. This receptor was taken from a man between 18 and 35 years old in good health and CMV-seronegative. This chain's CDR3 is CASSTNRGRVSGNTIYF. CDR3 DNA: TGTGCCAGCAGCACGAACAGGGGGCGCGTCTCTGGAAACACCATATATTTT.